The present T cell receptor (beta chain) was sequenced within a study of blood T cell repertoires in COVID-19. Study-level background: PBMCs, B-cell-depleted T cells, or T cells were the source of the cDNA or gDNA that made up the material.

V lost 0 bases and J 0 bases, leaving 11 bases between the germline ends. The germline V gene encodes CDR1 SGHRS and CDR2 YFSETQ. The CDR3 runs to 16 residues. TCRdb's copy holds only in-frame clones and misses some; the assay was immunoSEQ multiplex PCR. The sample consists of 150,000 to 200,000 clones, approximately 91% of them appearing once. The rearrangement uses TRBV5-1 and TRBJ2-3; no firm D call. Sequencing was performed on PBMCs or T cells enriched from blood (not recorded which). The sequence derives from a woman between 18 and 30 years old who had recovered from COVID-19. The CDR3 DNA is TGCGCCAGCAGCTTGGCTGGAGCCTACAGCACAGATACGCAGTATTTT. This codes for CASSLAGAYSTDTQYF.